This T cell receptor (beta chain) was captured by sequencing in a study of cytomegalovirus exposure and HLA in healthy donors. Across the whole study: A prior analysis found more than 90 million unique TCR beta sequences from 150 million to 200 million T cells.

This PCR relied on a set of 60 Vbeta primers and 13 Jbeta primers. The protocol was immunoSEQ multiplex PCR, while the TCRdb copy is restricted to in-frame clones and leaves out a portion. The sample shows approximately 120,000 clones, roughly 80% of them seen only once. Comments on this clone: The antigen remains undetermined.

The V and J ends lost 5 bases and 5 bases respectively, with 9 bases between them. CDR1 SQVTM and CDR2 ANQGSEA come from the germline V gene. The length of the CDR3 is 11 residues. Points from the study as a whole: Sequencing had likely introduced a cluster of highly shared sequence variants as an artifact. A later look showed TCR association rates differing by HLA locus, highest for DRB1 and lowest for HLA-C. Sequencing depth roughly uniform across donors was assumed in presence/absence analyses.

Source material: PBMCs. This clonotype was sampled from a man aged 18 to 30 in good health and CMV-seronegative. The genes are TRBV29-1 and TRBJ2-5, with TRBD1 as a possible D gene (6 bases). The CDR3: CSVLQGETQYF. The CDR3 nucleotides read TGCAGCGTTCTCCAGGGGGAGACCCAGTACTTC.